This TCR beta chain was identified during a study of metastatic and nonmetastatic thyroid tumors. No patient received treatment before thyroid surgery. This clone appeared many times. The sample contains more than one DNA sequence encoding this CDR3. TCRdb re-clonotyped the PCR reads via MiXCR. The profile shows approximately 6,600 clones, roughly 30% of them singletons. The CDR3 has 15 amino acids. Trimming cost V 9 bases and J 3 bases; bases outside gene matches: 11. The V gene's germline CDR1 is LGHDT and CDR2 YNNKEL (reference sequence). The sequenced sample was adjacent normal tissue. This sequence was found in a female donor with papillary thyroid cancer or a benign thyroid nodule (not recorded which). Some clones in this sample may be carry-over from other donors' samples. This chain connects TRBV3-1 to TRBJ1-3; 7 nucleotides line up with TRBD1. CDR3 loop: CARLTGTGCGNTIYF. The CDR3 nucleotides are TGTGCCAGACTGACAGGGACTGGGTGTGGAAACACCATATATTTT. The variable domain in full, with the rest retrieved from reference TRBV3-1 and TRBJ1-3, is DTAVSQTPKYLVTQMGNDKSIKCEQNLGHDTMYWYKQDSKKFLKIMFSYNNKELIINETVPNRFSPKSPDKAHLNLHINSLELGDSAVYFCARLTGTGCGNTIYFGEGSWLTVV.